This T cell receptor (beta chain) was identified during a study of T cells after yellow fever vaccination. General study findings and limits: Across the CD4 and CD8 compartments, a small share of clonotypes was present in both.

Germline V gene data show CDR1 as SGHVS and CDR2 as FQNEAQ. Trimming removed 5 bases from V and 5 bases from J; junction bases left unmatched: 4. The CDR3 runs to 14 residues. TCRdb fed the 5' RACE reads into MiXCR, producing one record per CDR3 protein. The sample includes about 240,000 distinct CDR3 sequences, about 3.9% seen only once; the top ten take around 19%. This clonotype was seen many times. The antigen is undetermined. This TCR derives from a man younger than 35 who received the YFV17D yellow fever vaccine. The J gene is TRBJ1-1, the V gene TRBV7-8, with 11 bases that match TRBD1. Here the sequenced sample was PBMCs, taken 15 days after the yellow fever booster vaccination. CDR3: CASSTGTGGTEAFF. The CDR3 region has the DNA TGTGCCAGCAGCACTGGGACAGGGGGTACTGAAGCTTTCTTT. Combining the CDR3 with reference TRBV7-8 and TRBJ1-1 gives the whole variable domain GAGVSQSPRYKVAKRGQDVALRCDPISGHVSLFWYQQALGQGPEFLTYFQNEAQLDKSGLPSDRFFAERPEGSVSTLKIQRTQQEDSAVYLCASSTGTGGTEAFFGQGTRLTVV.